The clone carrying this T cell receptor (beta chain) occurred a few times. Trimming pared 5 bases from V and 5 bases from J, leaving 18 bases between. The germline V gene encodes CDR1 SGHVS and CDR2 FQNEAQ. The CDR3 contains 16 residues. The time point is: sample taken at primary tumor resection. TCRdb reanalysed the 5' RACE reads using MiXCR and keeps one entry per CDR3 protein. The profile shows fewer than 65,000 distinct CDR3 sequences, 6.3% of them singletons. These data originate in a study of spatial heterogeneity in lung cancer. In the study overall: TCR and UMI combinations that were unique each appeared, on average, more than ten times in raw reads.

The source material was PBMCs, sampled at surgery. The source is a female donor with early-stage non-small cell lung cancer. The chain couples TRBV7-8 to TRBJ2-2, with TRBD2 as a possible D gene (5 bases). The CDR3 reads CASSPSSGGSTGELFF. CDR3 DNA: TGTGCCAGCAGCCCCTCCTCGGGTGGGAGTACCGGGGAGCTGTTTTTT. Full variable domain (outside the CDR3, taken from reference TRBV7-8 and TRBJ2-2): GAGVSQSPRYKVAKRGQDVALRCDPISGHVSLFWYQQALGQGPEFLTYFQNEAQLDKSGLPSDRFFAERPEGSVSTLKIQRTQQEDSAVYLCASSPSSGGSTGELFFGEGSRLTVL.